A single sample gave rise to the 25 T cell receptor beta chains below, sequenced in a study of blood T cell repertoires in COVID-19. This table comes from immunoSEQ multiplex PCR, and its TCRdb copy is limited to in-frame clones, with some not included. The sample holds about 66,000 clones, roughly 82% seen once. Sample: peripheral blood. Source of these receptors: a man aged 60 to 75 with acute or convalescent COVID-19.

The chain joins TRBV7-2 to TRBJ2-5; TRBD2 matches 8 bases. Trimming took 8 bases from V and 4 from J; bases not matched to a gene: 9. The CDR3 runs to 14 residues. In germline, CDR1 is SGHTA, CDR2 FQGNSA. CDR3 DNA sequence: TGTGCCAGCGGCCGGGGGGGATCCTCAGAGACCCAGTACTTC. Amino acids: CASGRGGSSETQYF.

The chain joins TRBV18 to TRBJ1-2; possibly TRBD1 for D (6 bases). The CDR3 extends over 14 amino acids. Germline V gene sequence: CDR1 KGHSH, CDR2 LQKENI. Deletions cut 2 bases from V and 4 bases from J, with 11 bases between. The CDR3 nucleotides read TGTGCCAGCTCACCAGGGGGCGCGGGCTATGGCTACACCTTC. It specifies CASSPGGAGYGYTF. Full variable domain (remainder filled in from reference TRBV18 and TRBJ1-2): NAGVMQNPRHLVRRRGQEARLRCSPMKGHSHVYWYRQLPEEGLKFMVYLQKENIIDESGMPKERFSAEFPKEGPSILRIQQVVRGDSAAYFCASSPGGAGYGYTFGSGTRLTVV.

The rearrangement links TRBV24-1 to TRBJ2-4; possible D gene TRBD1, 6 bases. Germline V CDR1 and CDR2: KGHDR, SFDVKD. V lost 1 base and J lost 2, with 14 bases in between. The CDR3 totals 17 residues. The DNA for the CDR3 is TGTGCCACCAGTGATTTTTCCCGGGACAAGCCCAAAAACATTCAGTACTTC. Its translation: CATSDFSRDKPKNIQYF.

CDR3 residues: CAIRTGGVNTIYF. As DNA, the CDR3 is TGTGCCATAAGGACAGGGGGTGTGAACACCATATATTTT. This sequence joins TRBV10-3 and TRBJ1-3, with TRBD1 matching over 10 bases. Trimming cost V 9 bases and J 7 bases; bases outside gene matches: 6. Germline loops: CDR1 ENHRY, CDR2 SYGVKD. The CDR3 has 13 amino acids.

The V call is TRBV7-8, the J call TRBJ2-7; D is possibly TRBD1 (5 bases). CDR3 length: 15 residues. Between the trimmed V and J ends, which lost 4 bases and 2 bases, there was a span of 15 bases. The germline V gene has CDR1 SGHVS and CDR2 FQNEAQ. This chain's CDR3 is CASSSTDSFAYEQYV. CDR3 sequence (DNA): TGTGCCAGCAGCTCTACCGACAGTTTCGCCTACGAGCAGTACGTC.

V is TRBV6-2 or TRBV6-3 and J is TRBJ1-5, with 9 bases lining up with TRBD1. This CDR3 is built from 15 residues. With V trimmed by 2 bases and J by 4 bases, 3 bases remained unmatched. CDR1 and CDR2 (germline): MNHEY, SVGEGT. The CDR3 spells CASSYPGTGNQPQHF. Written as DNA, the CDR3 is TGTGCCAGCAGTTACCCCGGGACAGGGAATCAGCCCCAGCATTTT.

The chain employs TRBV7-2 and TRBJ1-2, with a tentative D call TRBD1 (6 bases). The CDR3 sequence is 13 residues long. With 5 bases removed from V and 4 bases from J, the gap between germline ends came to 11 bases. Germline CDR1 reads SGHTA; CDR2 reads FQGNSA. DNA of the CDR3: TGTGCCAGCAGCCCGGGACAAACCTATGGCTACACCTTC. This gives the protein CASSPGQTYGYTF.

This clone was seen just once. V gene TRBV27 combines with J gene TRBJ2-7, with a possible D match to TRBD1 (5 bases). Trimming removed 6 bases from V and 3 bases from J, with 9 bases in between. Germline V gene lookup returns CDR1 MNHEY and CDR2 SMNVEV (reference sequence). The CDR3 contains 12 residues. The CDR3 DNA reads TGTGCCAGCAGAGACAGTTACTACGAGCAGTACGTC. Protein sequence: CASRDSYYEQYV.

This clone occurred once. This chain joins TRBV5-6 and TRBJ1-1; 8 bases match TRBD1. Germline CDR1 and CDR2: SGHDT and YYEEEE. This CDR3 has 16 amino acids. The V segment lost 4 bases and the J segment 0 bases; nucleotides outside the gene matches: 8. The CDR3 region has the DNA TGTGCCAGCAGCACTTCACAGGGGGTGATGAACACTGAAGCTTTCTTT. Translated, it gives CASSTSQGVMNTEAFF.

The V and J genes are TRBV7-2 and TRBJ1-2; 10 bases fit TRBD1. The germline CDR1 and CDR2 sequences are SGHTA and FQGNSA. V lost 4 bases to trimming and J lost 7 bases; unmatched junction nucleotides: 6. There are 14 residues in the CDR3. The CDR3 loop reads CASSSVRDRGGYTF. The CDR3 coding sequence is TGTGCCAGCAGCTCCGTCCGGGACAGGGGTGGCTACACCTTC.

The rearrangement links TRBV4-3 to TRBJ2-3; 8 bases match TRBD1. Losses at the gene ends were 0 bases for V and 3 bases for J; bases not matched to a gene: 11. The CDR3 spans 18 residues. CDR1 and CDR2 from the germline V gene are LGHNA and YSLEER. CDR3 nucleotide sequence: TGCGCCAGCAGCCAAGATGTAGCTCGACAGGGGAATACAGATACGCAGTATTTT. It specifies CASSQDVARQGNTDTQYF.

This chain links TRBV11-2 with TRBJ1-1; a weak D match, TRBD1 (5 bases). Trimming cost V 5 bases and J 4 bases, with 17 bases left between them. CDR1 and CDR2 (germline): SGHAT, FQNNGV. The CDR3 totals 15 residues. CDR3 nucleotide sequence: TGTGCCAGCAGCGTAGGGGCCACAGTGGGCACTGAAGCTTTCTTT. Its protein product is CASSVGATVGTEAFF. The whole variable domain, filled in from reference TRBV11-2 and TRBJ1-1, reads EAGVAQSPRYKIIEKRQSVAFWCNPISGHATLYWYQQILGQGPKLLIQFQNNGVVDDSQLPKDRFSAERLKGVDSTLKIQPAKLEDSAVYLCASSVGATVGTEAFFGQGTRLTVV.

The chain is built from TRBV3-1 (or the pseudogene TRBV3-2) and TRBJ1-3; no reliable D call. The CDR3 totals 15 residues. The germline V gene has CDR1 LGHDT and CDR2 YNNKEL (reference sequence). Trimming took off 4 bases at V and 4 bases at J, with 14 bases between the two ends. The CDR3 loop is CASSRARPEGNTIYF. DNA of the CDR3: TGTGCCAGCAGCCGCGCACGTCCGGAGGGAAACACCATATATTTT.

A few counts support this clone. The chain employs TRBV30 and TRBJ1-2; D is unclear. CDR3 length: 13 residues. Germline lookup yields CDR1 GTSNPN and CDR2 SVGIG (reference sequence). Deletions cut 3 bases from V and 3 bases from J, with 11 bases between. The CDR3 is CAWRRETDYGYTF. As DNA, the CDR3 is TGTGCCTGGAGAAGGGAGACTGACTATGGCTACACCTTC.

The genes are TRBV2 and TRBJ2-3; 9 bases align to TRBD2. With V trimmed by 4 bases and J by 5 bases, 7 bases remained unmatched. CDR1 and CDR2 from the germline V gene are SNHLY and FYNNEI. The CDR3 covers 15 residues. CDR3 protein: CASSVGGGARDTQYF. CDR3 nucleotide sequence: TGTGCCAGCAGTGTTGGCGGGGGGGCGCGAGATACGCAGTATTTT.

Only one count was recorded for this clone. The V and J genes are TRBV5-1 and TRBJ1-5; no definite D call. Trimming took 3 bases from V and 2 from J, leaving 15 bases between them. This CDR3 region has 16 residues. Germline values: CDR1 SGHRS, CDR2 YFSETQ. The CDR3 coding sequence is TGCGCCAGCAGCTCCGGGGAGGCCGGGGGCAATCAGCCCCAGCATTTT. Translated, it gives CASSSGEAGGNQPQHF.

This chain connects TRBV7-2 to TRBJ2-5, with 8 positions matching TRBD2. The V gene end was trimmed by 4 bases and the J gene end by 2 bases; junction bases not matched to a gene: 12. This CDR3 is built from 17 residues. Germline lookup yields CDR1 SGHTA and CDR2 FQGNSA. The CDR3: CASSSAGGAGGQETQYF. The DNA for the CDR3 is TGTGCCAGCAGCTCCGCCGGGGGGGCGGGGGGACAAGAGACCCAGTACTTC.

The V and J genes are TRBV11-2 and TRBJ2-1; TRBD2 is a possible D gene (5 bases). The V end was cut by 7 bases, the J end by 3 bases, with 13 bases between. CDR3 length: 14 amino acids. CDR1 is SGHAT, CDR2 FQNNGV, per germline. Written as DNA, the CDR3 is TGTGCCAGCACCGCGGGTTCTCTCTACAATGAGCAGTTCTTC. Translating gives CASTAGSLYNEQFF. Using reference TRBV11-2 and TRBJ2-1 for the parts outside the CDR3, the full variable domain is EAGVAQSPRYKIIEKRQSVAFWCNPISGHATLYWYQQILGQGPKLLIQFQNNGVVDDSQLPKDRFSAERLKGVDSTLKIQPAKLEDSAVYLCASTAGSLYNEQFFGPGTRLTVL.

The CDR3 here is CASSVGQDYGYTF. In DNA form, the CDR3 reads TGTGCCAGCAGCGTCGGACAAGACTATGGCTACACCTTC. The V call is TRBV5-4, the J call TRBJ1-2; D perhaps matches TRBD1 (5 bases). The germline gives CDR1 SGHNT, CDR2 YYREEE (reference sequence). Trimming took off 4 bases at V and 3 bases at J, with 10 bases between the two ends. This CDR3 region has 13 residues.

The CDR3 region has the DNA TGTGCAAGTCGCCCTGATCAGGTGGCCCAACAAGAGACCCAGTACTTC. Translating it yields CASRPDQVAQQETQYF. The chain recombines TRBV12-2 with TRBJ2-5; TRBD1, the D gene given by the table, was not confirmed from the DNA. TRBV12-2 is marked as a pseudogene. The CDR3 runs 16 residues.

This chain joins TRBV18 and TRBJ1-1; 8 bases align to TRBD1. The CDR3 is 14 amino acids. The germline CDR1 and CDR2 sequences are KGHSH and LQKENI. The V gene end was trimmed by 5 bases and the J gene end by 3 bases; junction bases not matched to a gene: 5. The CDR3 sequence is CASSSLTGDTEAFF. The CDR3 DNA reads TGTGCCAGCTCATCGTTGACAGGGGACACTGAAGCTTTCTTT.

The chain recombines TRBV10-3 with TRBJ1-1, with D perhaps matching TRBD1 (5 bases). V was shortened by 9 bases and J by 0 bases, with 14 bases between the two germline ends. Germline CDR1 reads ENHRY; CDR2 reads SYGVKD. The CDR3 is made up of 14 amino acids. The CDR3 spells CAIGRGEMNTEAFF. The CDR3 DNA is TGTGCCATTGGGAGGGGTGAGATGAACACTGAAGCTTTCTTT.

This chain links TRBV7-8 with TRBJ1-5, with 7 positions matching TRBD1. Germline CDR1 and CDR2: SGHVS and FQNEAQ. The CDR3 covers 16 residues. V was clipped by 6 bases and J by 0 bases; unmatched bases: 8. The CDR3 here is CASSPGGTYSNQPQHF. The CDR3 DNA sequence: TGTGCCAGCAGTCCAGGGGGGACTTATAGCAATCAGCCCCAGCATTTT. Variable domain in full (rest from reference TRBV7-8 and TRBJ1-5): GAGVSQSPRYKVAKRGQDVALRCDPISGHVSLFWYQQALGQGPEFLTYFQNEAQLDKSGLPSDRFFAERPEGSVSTLKIQRTQQEDSAVYLCASSPGGTYSNQPQHFGDGTRLSIL.

This clone was seen only once. V and J are TRBV5-1 and TRBJ2-3; TRBD1 aligns across 7 bases. From germline, CDR1 is SGHRS and CDR2 YFSETQ. The CDR3 covers 14 residues. The junction had 5 bases not matched to a gene; V was cut back by 5 bases and J by 2 bases. This chain's CDR3 is CASRWDSSTDTQYF. In nucleotides, the CDR3 is TGCGCCAGCAGGTGGGACAGCTCCACAGATACGCAGTATTTT.

The chain carries TRBV11-1 and TRBJ2-7; D is perhaps TRBD1 (6 bases). CDR1 and CDR2 (germline): SGHAT, FQDESV (reference sequence). The V end lost 0 bases, the J end lost 0 bases, and 9 bases lay between the germline ends. CDR3 length: 15 residues. The chain's CDR3 is CASSLAGARSYEQYV. In nucleotides, the CDR3 is TGTGCCAGCAGCTTAGCGGGGGCCCGCTCCTACGAGCAGTACGTC.